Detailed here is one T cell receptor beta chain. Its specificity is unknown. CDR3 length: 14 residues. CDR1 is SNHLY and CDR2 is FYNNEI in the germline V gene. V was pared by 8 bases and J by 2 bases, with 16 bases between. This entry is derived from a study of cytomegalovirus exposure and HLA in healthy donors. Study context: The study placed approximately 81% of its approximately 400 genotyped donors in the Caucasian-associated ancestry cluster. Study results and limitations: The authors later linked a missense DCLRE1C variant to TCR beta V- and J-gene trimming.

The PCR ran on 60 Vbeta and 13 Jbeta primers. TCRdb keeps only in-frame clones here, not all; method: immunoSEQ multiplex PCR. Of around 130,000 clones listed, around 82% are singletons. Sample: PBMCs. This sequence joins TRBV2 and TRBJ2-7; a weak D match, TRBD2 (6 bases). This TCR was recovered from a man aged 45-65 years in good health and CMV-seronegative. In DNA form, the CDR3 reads TGTGCCAGCTCCGAAGATGGACTACCCTACGAGCAGTACTTC. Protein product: CASSEDGLPYEQYF. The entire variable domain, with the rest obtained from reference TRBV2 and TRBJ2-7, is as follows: EPEVTQTPSHQVTQMGQEVILRCVPISNHLYFYWYRQILGQKVEFLVSFYNNEISEKSEIFDDQFSVERPDGSNFTLKIRSTKLEDSAMYFCASSEDGLPYEQYFGPGTRLTVT.